These 24 T cell receptor beta chains originate from one sample sequenced in a study of blood T cells in healthy people across ages. The use of a sample-barcoded 5' primer and a J-beta primer mix characterized a second PCR of roughly 6 to 11 cycles. A single record per CDR3 protein comes from TCRdb applying MiXCR to the 5' RACE reads. The sample contains 800,000 to 1,300,000 distinct CDR3 sequences, 20% to 25% of which appear only once. The same data also went into a second study, on T cells of mothers and their children.

Sequenced: blood. The receptors here all came from a girl aged 2 to 9 in good health.

The chain combines TRBV23-1 with TRBJ2-1; TRBD2 is a possible D gene (5 bases). TRBV23-1 is noted as an ORF with a role that remains uncertain. The CDR3 spans 18 residues. V was trimmed by 0 bases and J by 3 bases, leaving 18 bases between them. CDR3 in DNA: TGCGCCAGCAGTCAATCTAATCGCCTAGCAGTCGGCTACAATGAGCAGTTCTTC. Residues: CASSQSNRLAVGYNEQFF.

This chain joins TRBV20-1 and TRBJ2-1; 8 bases are shared with TRBD2. The CDR3 covers 15 residues. Germline loops: CDR1 DFQATT, CDR2 SNEGSKA (reference sequence). Losses at the gene ends were 0 bases for V and 5 bases for J; bases not matched to a gene: 6. The CDR3 bases are TGCAGTGCTAGAGATCGCGGGGGGCCCAACAATGAGCAGTTCTTC. The encoded protein is CSARDRGGPNNEQFF.

The sample holds a few counts of this clonotype. J is TRBJ1-1 and V is TRBV19, with D hard to call. With 7 bases removed from V and 1 base from J, the gap between germline ends came to 10 bases. This CDR3 has 13 residues. Germline V lookup: CDR1 LNHDA, CDR2 SQIVND (reference sequence). The CDR3 DNA follows: TGTGCCAGTAAGTTCTCGCAGAACACTGAAGCTTTCTTT. Protein sequence: CASKFSQNTEAFF.

This clonotype was counted ten times or more. In DNA form, the CDR3 reads TGCAGTGCTAGAGTTGTCGTGGGACGTACTCAATCAGATACGCAGTATTTT. Protein: CSARVVVGRTQSDTQYF. The chain uses TRBV20-1 and TRBJ2-3, with D perhaps being TRBD1 or TRBD2 (5 bases each). Trimming pared 1 base from V and 4 bases from J, leaving 21 bases between. CDR3 length: 17 amino acids. Germline CDR1 and CDR2: DFQATT and SNEGSKA (reference sequence).

This chain uses TRBV12-3 or TRBV12-4 with TRBJ1-5; D not certain. The CDR3 length is 16 residues. V dropped 1 base and J dropped 0 bases, with 10 bases sitting between them. CDR3 DNA sequence: TGTGCCAGCAGTTTAGGTCGACGGCTTAGCAATCAGCCCCAGCATTTT. This sequence encodes CASSLGRRLSNQPQHF.

The chain links TRBV4-3 to TRBJ1-6; no clear D gene. Germline-derived CDR1 and CDR2 are LGHNA and YSLEER. The germline V and J ends were trimmed by 0 bases and 10 bases, with 10 bases remaining between them. The CDR3 covers 14 residues. The CDR3 coding sequence is TGCGCCAGCAGCCAAGATGGTGCGTCGTCACCCCTCCACTTT. This translates into CASSQDGASSPLHF.

The V gene is TRBV5-1, the J gene TRBJ2-7; 10 bases fit TRBD1. The tail of the sequence fits TRBJ2-1 better, so the J call may be wrong. Per the germline V gene, CDR1 is SGHRS and CDR2 is YFSETQ. CDR3 size: 18 residues. The CDR3 protein is CASSLVCWGQGPGCEQFF. CDR3 DNA: TGCGCCAGCAGCTTGGTTTGTTGGGGACAGGGGCCGGGCTGCGAGCAGTTCTTC.

This CDR3 reads CSAHRAGVLSYEQYF. The CDR3 region has the DNA TGCAGTGCCCATAGGGCAGGGGTACTTAGCTACGAGCAGTACTTC. This chain connects TRBV20-1 to TRBJ2-7; a possible D gene is TRBD1 (6 bases). Deletions cut 6 bases from V and 3 bases from J, with 21 bases between. Germline CDR1 reads DFQATT; CDR2 reads SNEGSKA (reference sequence). The length of the CDR3 is 15 residues.

This clonotype has just a few counts. CDR3 loop: CSVEDPDAVVIPGELFF. CDR3 sequence (DNA): TGCAGCGTTGAAGATCCCGACGCGGTAGTTATCCCCGGGGAGCTGTTTTTT. V is TRBV29-1 and J is TRBJ2-2; D remains ambiguous. The CDR3 runs to 17 residues. CDR1 is SQVTM and CDR2 is ANQGSEA in the germline V gene. Trimming removed 0 bases from V and 6 bases from J, with 20 bases in between.

The V call is TRBV5-1, the J call TRBJ2-1; no firm D call. Germline assignment: CDR1 SGHRS and CDR2 YFSETQ. V lost 4 bases and J lost 8, with 16 bases in between. This CDR3 has 14 amino acids. The CDR3 region is CASSVLFSRDEQFF. In DNA form, the CDR3 reads TGCGCCAGCAGCGTCCTTTTCTCACGGGATGAGCAGTTCTTC.

This clonotype was seen a handful of times. The chain is built from TRBV4-1 and TRBJ1-5; 7 bases match TRBD1. Losses at the gene ends were 4 bases for V and 4 bases for J; bases not matched to a gene: 4. This CDR3 comprises 14 residues. Germline V gives CDR1 MGHRA, CDR2 YSYEKL. The DNA of the CDR3 is TGCGCCAGCAGCCTGGCGACAGGGAATCAGCCCCAGCATTTT. Its translation: CASSLATGNQPQHF.

This clonotype was picked up a small number of times. Relative to the germline gene, one junction end is altered; a read error may explain this. The rearrangement uses TRBV29-1 and TRBJ2-1; D is possibly TRBD2 (6 bases). Germline CDR1 reads SQVTM; CDR2 reads ANQGSEA. The CDR3 loop spans 12 amino acids. The CDR3 DNA is TGCAGCGTCTCCGGACTACACAATGTGCAGTTCTTC. This translates into CSVSGLHNVQFF.

J is TRBJ2-6 and V is TRBV15, with D maybe TRBD1 (6 bases). Trimming shortened V by 2 bases and J by 14 bases, and 16 bases separated the two germline ends. The CDR3 is made up of 14 amino acids. Germline CDR1 reads LNHNV; CDR2 reads YYDKDF (reference sequence). The CDR3 bases are TGTGCCACCAGCAGATCCGGGACACAAAATATCCTGACTTTC. This codes for CATSRSGTQNILTF. The full variable domain, in which reference TRBV15 and TRBJ2-6 provide the parts outside the CDR3, is DAMVIQNPRYQVTQFGKPVTLSCSQTLNHNVMYWYQQKSSQAPKLLFHYYDKDFNNEADTPDNFQSRRPNTSFCFLDIRSPGLGDTAMYLCATSRSGTQNILTFGAGSRLTVL.

This clonotype was recorded once. V and J are TRBV20-1 and TRBJ1-4; D perhaps matches TRBD1 (6 bases). Germline V gene sequence: CDR1 DFQATT, CDR2 SNEGSKA (reference sequence). There are 13 residues in the CDR3. Trimming shortened V by 3 bases and J by 6 bases, and 11 bases separated the two germline ends. Here the CDR3 reads CSASGGGDEKLFF. CDR3 sequence (DNA): TGCAGTGCTAGTGGAGGGGGTGATGAAAAACTGTTTTTT.

This clonotype was picked up a small number of times. V and J are TRBV27 and TRBJ2-1; 12 nucleotides agree with TRBD2. With 4 bases clipped from V and 6 bases from J, the junction kept 4 bases outside the gene matches. Looked up from germline, CDR1 is MNHEY and CDR2 is SMNVEV (reference sequence). This CDR3 spans 15 amino acids. The CDR3 nucleotides are TGTGCCAGCAGTTGGCTAGCGGGAGGGATCAATGAGCAGTTCTTC. Translating it yields CASSWLAGGINEQFF.

The table lists this clonotype with a few counts. This rearrangement joins TRBV12-5 to TRBJ2-1; 14 nucleotides align to TRBD2. Germline CDR1 reads LGHNT; CDR2 reads FRNRAP. The CDR3 extends over 19 amino acids. Unmatched junction bases numbered 12, after V lost 6 bases and J lost 2 bases. CDR3 DNA: TGTGCTAGTGGCTTGACTAGCGGGGGGGCCGTGGGCCCCTACAATGAGCAGTTCTTC. Translated: CASGLTSGGAVGPYNEQFF. Full variable domain (outside the CDR3, taken from reference TRBV12-5 and TRBJ2-1): DARVTQTPRHKVTEMGQEVTMRCQPILGHNTVFWYRQTMMQGLELLAYFRNRAPLDDSGMPKDRFSAEMPDATLATLKIQPSEPRDSAVYFCASGLTSGGAVGPYNEQFFGPGTRLTVL.

In its sample, this clonotype was seen a few times. One end of the junction varies from germline; a read error may be responsible. The rearrangement uses TRBV7-7 and TRBJ2-7, with 8 positions matching TRBD2. CDR3 length equals 15 residues. The germline V gene encodes CDR1 SSHAT and CDR2 FNYEAQ (reference sequence). In nucleotides, the CDR3 is TGTGCTAGCAGCCCTCGGGAGGGTATGGGATACGAGCAGTACTTC. Protein: CASSPREGMGYEQYF.

The sample holds a few counts of this clonotype. The chain joins TRBV3-1 to TRBJ2-3; possibly TRBD1 for D (5 bases). Trimming cost V 0 bases and J 9 bases, with 13 bases left between them. Germline V CDR1 and CDR2: LGHDT, YNNKEL (reference sequence). The CDR3 totals 14 residues. In DNA, the CDR3 is TGTGCCAGCAGCCAAGAAGGGGCAGTGACGACGCAGTATTTT. It encodes CASSQEGAVTTQYF.

This clonotype occurred a few times. The chain combines TRBV12-5 with TRBJ1-1; D is unclear. The germline CDR1 and CDR2 sequences are LGHNT and FRNRAP. Trimming removed 2 bases at V and 2 bases at J, with 6 bases between. There are 13 residues in the CDR3. CDR3 nucleotides: TGTGCTAGTGGTTTGCCAATTAACACTGAAGCTTTCTTT. It yields the protein CASGLPINTEAFF.

This chain joins TRBV29-1 and TRBJ1-1; no clear D gene. The germline V gene encodes CDR1 SQVTM and CDR2 ANQGSEA. There are 12 residues in the CDR3. V lost 1 base and J lost 6, with 9 bases in between. Here the CDR3 DNA reads TGCAGCGTTGAAGGCCCATGGCCTGAAGCTTTCTTT. This sequence encodes CSVEGPWPEAFF.

This clonotype was detected a few times. The chain combines TRBV2 with TRBJ2-5, with TRBD1 matching over 8 bases. The DNA end is a closer match to TRBJ2-7, so the J assignment may be wrong. The CDR3 contains 13 residues. Germline loops: CDR1 SNHLY, CDR2 FYNNEI. The DNA of the CDR3 is TGTGCCAGCAGTGGGACAGGGAACGGCGAGCAGTACTTC. It encodes CASSGTGNGEQYF.

This sequence joins TRBV5-1 and TRBJ1-2; D might be TRBD1 (5 bases). The CDR3 spans 16 residues. CDR1 is SGHRS, CDR2 YFSETQ, per germline. V shed 2 bases and J shed 0 bases, with 14 bases lying between them. CDR3 sequence: CASSFGTAKANYGYTF. The CDR3 nucleotides read TGCGCCAGCAGCTTCGGGACGGCCAAAGCTAACTATGGCTACACCTTC.

This chain links TRBV5-6 with TRBJ2-1, with D perhaps assigned TRBD1 or TRBD2 (6 bases each). This CDR3 region has 16 residues. With 0 bases removed from V and 0 bases from J, the gap between germline ends came to 10 bases. Germline lookup yields CDR1 SGHDT and CDR2 YYEEEE. This CDR3 reads CASSLGRGLSYNEQFF. For the CDR3, the DNA is TGTGCCAGCAGCTTGGGTCGGGGGCTCTCCTACAATGAGCAGTTCTTC.

The chain has TRBV18 and TRBJ1-2; D call uncertain. The ends were cut back, 3 bases at V and 7 bases at J, with 15 bases in the middle. CDR3 size: 14 residues. Germline V gives CDR1 KGHSH, CDR2 LQKENI. CDR3 residues: CASSPSPRLSGYTF. The CDR3 DNA is TGTGCCAGCTCACCGTCCCCACGGCTATCTGGCTACACCTTC.